This T cell receptor (beta chain) was obtained from a study of blood T cell repertoires in COVID-19 (dated by TCRdb to about 2020). For context, the study as a whole: Collaborator samples came from the United States, Italy and Spain and covered acute and convalescent phases of COVID-19. The material from the prospective study consisted of cDNA or gDNA derived from T cells, B-cell-depleted T cells, or PBMCs. Subjects who had been exposed to COVID-19, were actively infected with it, or had recovered from it provided the deeply sampled blood TCRbeta repertoires that made up the dataset. The repertoires were released in a freely available public database intended as a resource for research on the immune response to SARS-CoV-2. Samples were obtained from the ongoing ImmuneRACE study (first 160 participants) and from some 1,300 subjects provided by 6 global collaborators. The sample metadata nearly always contained a de-identified subject ID, COVID-19 status, age in years and sex. HLA class I and class II types, where available, came from metadata supplied by the sample provider rather than from assay-based typing. Study-wide conclusions, independent of this receptor: Clinical and demographic metadata were provided uncurated, with the amount varying by source and participant.

Measured from the cysteine to the phenylalanine, the CDR3 is 14 residues long. Only CDR3 DNA remains: 42 bases, in frame from the first base. For CDR1 and CDR2, the germline V gene lists MNHEY and SVGEGT. V ends up 3 bases short and J 9 bases short, with an unmatched junction base count of 6. TCRbeta CDR3 regions were amplified from genomic DNA by means of the immunoSEQ Assay, a bias-controlled multiplex PCR. In the authors' own workflow: The number of nucleated cells in each sample was estimated by amplification of reference gene primers within the assay. Sequence reads were collapsed and filtered to measure the absolute abundance of every unique TCRbeta CDR3 rearrangement. For each sample, productive Simpson clonality was calculated as the square root of Simpson's diversity index across productive rearrangements. Not all clones reach the TCRdb copy of this immuneACCESS table, which keeps in-frame sequences only. Checked studies attribute under half of the gap to unresolved V genes and leave the rest unexplained. V and J calls and clone size are as listed in that table; D and trimming were resolved from the DNA. This sample lists 150,000 to 200,000 clones; 90% were detected once. The ten largest clonotypes hold 0.45% to 0.65% of the sample.

Each collaborating institution followed its own protocols to collect whole blood in K2EDTA tubes. For TCRbeta analysis, collaborator samples were shipped as frozen whole blood, as isolated PBMCs, or as DNA extracted from either sample type. With respect to this clone: What antigen it recognizes has not been identified. Base qualities are missing; no much larger clone stands one base away.

The specimen sequenced was peripheral blood. The sequence joins TRBV6-2 or TRBV6-3 to TRBJ2-1, and 9 bases in between align with TRBD1. The TCR sequence derives from a middle-aged man with acute or convalescent COVID-19. Here is the DNA: TGTGCCAGCAGTTATACAGGGGGCGCGTCTGAGCAGTTCTTC. The encoded protein is CASSYTGGASEQFF.